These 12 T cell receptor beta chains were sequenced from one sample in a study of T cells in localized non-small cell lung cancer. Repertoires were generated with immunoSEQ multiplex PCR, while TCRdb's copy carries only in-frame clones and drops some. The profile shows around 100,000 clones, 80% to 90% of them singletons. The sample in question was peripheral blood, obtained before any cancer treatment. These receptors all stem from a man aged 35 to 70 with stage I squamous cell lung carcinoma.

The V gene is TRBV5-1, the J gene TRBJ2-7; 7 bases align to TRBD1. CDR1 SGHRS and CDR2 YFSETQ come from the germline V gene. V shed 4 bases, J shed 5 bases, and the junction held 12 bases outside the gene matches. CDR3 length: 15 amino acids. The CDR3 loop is CASSDRDSKDHEQYF. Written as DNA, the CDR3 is TGCGCCAGCAGCGACCGGGACAGTAAGGACCACGAGCAGTACTTC.

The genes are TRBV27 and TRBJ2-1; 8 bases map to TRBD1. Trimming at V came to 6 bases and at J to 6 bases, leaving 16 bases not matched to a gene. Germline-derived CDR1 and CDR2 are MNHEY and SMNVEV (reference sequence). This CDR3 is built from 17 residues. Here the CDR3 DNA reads TGTGCCAGCAGCCCCCCAGGGGGCTGGGGACACCTCAATGAGCAGTTCTTC. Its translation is CASSPPGGWGHLNEQFF.

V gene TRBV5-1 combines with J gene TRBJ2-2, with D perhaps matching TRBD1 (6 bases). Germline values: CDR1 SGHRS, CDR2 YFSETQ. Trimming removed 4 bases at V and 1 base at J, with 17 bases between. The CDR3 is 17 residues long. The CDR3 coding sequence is TGCGCCAGCAGCCCTGGGGGCCGGACTCTGAACACCGGGGAGCTGTTTTTT. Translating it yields CASSPGGRTLNTGELFF. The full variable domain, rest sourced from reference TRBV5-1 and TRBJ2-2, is KAGVTQTPRYLIKTRGQQVTLSCSPISGHRSVSWYQQTPGQGLQFLFEYFSETQRNKGNFPGRFSGRQFSNSRSEMNVSTLELGDSALYLCASSPGGRTLNTGELFFGEGSRLTVL.

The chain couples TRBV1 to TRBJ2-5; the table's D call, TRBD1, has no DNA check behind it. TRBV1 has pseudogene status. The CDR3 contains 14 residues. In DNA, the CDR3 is TGCACCAGCAGCCAAGAGGGACACATGGAGACCCAGTACTTC. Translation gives CTSSQEGHMETQYF.

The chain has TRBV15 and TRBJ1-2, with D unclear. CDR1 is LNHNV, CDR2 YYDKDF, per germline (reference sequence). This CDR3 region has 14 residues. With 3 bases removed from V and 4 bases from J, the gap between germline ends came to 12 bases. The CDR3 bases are TGTGCCACCAGCAGGGAGAAGGCAAGCTATGGCTACACCTTC. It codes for CATSREKASYGYTF.

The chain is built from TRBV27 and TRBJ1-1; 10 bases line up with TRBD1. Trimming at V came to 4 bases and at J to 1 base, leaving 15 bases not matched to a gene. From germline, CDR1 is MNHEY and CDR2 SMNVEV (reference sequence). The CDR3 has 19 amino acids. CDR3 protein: CASSYKSYRDRGPNTEAFF. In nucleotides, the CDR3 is TGTGCCAGCAGTTATAAAAGTTATCGGGACAGGGGCCCGAACACTGAAGCTTTCTTT.

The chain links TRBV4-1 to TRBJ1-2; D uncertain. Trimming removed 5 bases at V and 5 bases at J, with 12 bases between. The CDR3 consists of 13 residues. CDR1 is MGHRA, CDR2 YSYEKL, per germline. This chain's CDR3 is CASSLAARYGYTF. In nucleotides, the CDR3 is TGCGCCAGCAGCTTGGCAGCGAGATATGGCTACACCTTC.

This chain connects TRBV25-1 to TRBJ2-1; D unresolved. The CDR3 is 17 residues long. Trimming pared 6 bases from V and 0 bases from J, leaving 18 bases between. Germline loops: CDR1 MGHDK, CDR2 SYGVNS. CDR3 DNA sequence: TGTGCCAGCAGCCCCGGAGAGCAGGCGCCCTCCTACAATGAGCAGTTCTTC. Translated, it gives CASSPGEQAPSYNEQFF. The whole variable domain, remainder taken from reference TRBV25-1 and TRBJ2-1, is EADIYQTPRYLVIGTGKKITLECSQTMGHDKMYWYQQDPGMELHLIHYSYGVNSTEKGDLSSESTVSRIRTEHFPLTLESARPSHTSQYLCASSPGEQAPSYNEQFFGPGTRLTVL.

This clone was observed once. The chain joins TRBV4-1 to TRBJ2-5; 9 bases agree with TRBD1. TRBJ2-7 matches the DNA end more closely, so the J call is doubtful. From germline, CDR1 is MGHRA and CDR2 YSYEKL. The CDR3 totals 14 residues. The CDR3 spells CASSPGQGTDEQYF. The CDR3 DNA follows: TGCGCCAGCAGCCCTGGACAGGGGACGGACGAGCAGTACTTC.

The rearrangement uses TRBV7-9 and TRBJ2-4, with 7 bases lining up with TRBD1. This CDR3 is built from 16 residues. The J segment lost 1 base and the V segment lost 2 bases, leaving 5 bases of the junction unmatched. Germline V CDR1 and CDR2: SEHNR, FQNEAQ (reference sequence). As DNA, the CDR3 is TGTGCCAGCAGCTTACCAACGACAGGGGCCAAAAACATTCAGTACTTC. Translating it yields CASSLPTTGAKNIQYF.

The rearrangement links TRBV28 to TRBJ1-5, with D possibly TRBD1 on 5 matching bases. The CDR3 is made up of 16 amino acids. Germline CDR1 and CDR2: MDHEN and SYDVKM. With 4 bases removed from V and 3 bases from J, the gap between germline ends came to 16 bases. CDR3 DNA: TGTGCCAGCAGTTCCCCAAAGGGGCAGAACAATCAGCCCCAGCATTTT. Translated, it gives CASSSPKGQNNQPQHF.

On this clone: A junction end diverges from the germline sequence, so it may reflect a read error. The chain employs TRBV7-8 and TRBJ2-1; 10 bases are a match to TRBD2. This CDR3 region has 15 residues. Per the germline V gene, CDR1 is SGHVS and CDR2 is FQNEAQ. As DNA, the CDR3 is TGTGCCAGCAGCGTAGCGGGGGGCTCCTACAATGAGCAGTTCTTC. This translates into CASSVAGGSYNEQFF.